Below, 27 T cell receptor beta chains from the same sample are listed, as sequenced in a study of blood T cell repertoires in COVID-19 (dated by TCRdb to about 2020). Libraries were built with the immunoSEQ multiplex PCR assay. TCRdb obtained this table from immuneACCESS and retained in-frame rearrangements with V and J assigned. These tables miss some clones; where compared with another copy, unresolved V genes account for less than half of the shortfall, and the remainder is unexplained. Here the sample has more than 85,000 clones; roughly 84% occur a single time. The top ten hold around 6.7% of the sample. The specimen sequenced was peripheral blood. The receptor source for this set is a woman in her forties or fifties with acute or convalescent COVID-19.

The V and J genes are TRBV3-1 (or the pseudogene TRBV3-2) and TRBJ1-2; 9 nucleotides align to TRBD1. The CDR3 is made up of 15 amino acids. In germline, CDR1 is LGHDT, CDR2 YNNKEL (reference sequence). Trimming cost V 1 base and J 6 bases; bases outside gene matches: 6. The CDR3 nucleotides read TGTGCCAGCAGCCAAGCAGCGACAGGGGGAGATGGCTACACCTTC. It yields the protein CASSQAATGGDGYTF.

This rearrangement joins TRBV19 to TRBJ1-6; 7 nucleotides agree with TRBD1. CDR1 and CDR2 from the germline V gene are LNHDA and SQIVND (reference sequence). CDR3 length equals 13 residues. With V trimmed by 7 bases and J by 10 bases, 7 bases remained unmatched. For the CDR3, the DNA is TGTGCCAGTAAAGAGACAGGGTACTCACCCCTCCACTTT. Residues: CASKETGYSPLHF.

A single count supports this clone. This chain connects TRBV5-1 to TRBJ2-1, with 7 bases matching TRBD1. Unmatched junction bases numbered 5, after V lost 2 bases and J lost 3 bases. Germline V gene lookup returns CDR1 SGHRS and CDR2 YFSETQ. The CDR3 contains 15 residues. CDR3 loop: CASSLDTGDYNEQFF. CDR3 DNA sequence: TGCGCCAGCAGCTTAGACACAGGGGACTACAATGAGCAGTTCTTC. Full variable domain (rest looked up from reference TRBV5-1 and TRBJ2-1): KAGVTQTPRYLIKTRGQQVTLSCSPISGHRSVSWYQQTPGQGLQFLFEYFSETQRNKGNFPGRFSGRQFSNSRSEMNVSTLELGDSALYLCASSLDTGDYNEQFFGPGTRLTVL.

V gene TRBV7-3 combines with J gene TRBJ2-2; D remains unclear. With 1 base removed from V and 4 bases from J, the gap between germline ends came to 10 bases. The CDR3 length is 15 residues. Germline CDR1 reads SGHTA; CDR2 reads FQGTGA. CDR3 region: CASSLMAGLTGELFF. CDR3 nucleotide sequence: TGTGCCAGCAGCTTAATGGCAGGCCTCACCGGGGAGCTGTTTTTT.

V is TRBV20-1 and J is TRBJ1-4; 7 nucleotides agree with TRBD1. Germline trimming cut 6 bases from V and 6 bases from J; bases unmatched to any gene: 1. The CDR3 has 11 amino acids. Looked up from germline, CDR1 is DFQATT and CDR2 is SNEGSKA (reference sequence). CDR3 nucleotides: TGCAGTGCCGGGACAGATGAAAAACTGTTTTTT. This encodes CSAGTDEKLFF.

V gene TRBV10-1 combines with J gene TRBJ2-1, with TRBD2 identical over 9 bases. CDR3 length equals 16 residues. Germline loops: CDR1 WNHNN, CDR2 SYGVQD (reference sequence). Losses at the gene ends were 4 bases for V and 8 bases for J; bases not matched to a gene: 12. The CDR3: CASSGTSGSGNDEQFF. As DNA, the CDR3 is TGCGCCAGCAGTGGAACTAGCGGGTCGGGGAACGATGAGCAGTTCTTC.

V and J are TRBV5-6 and TRBJ2-6, with no clear D. This CDR3 region has 15 residues. V lost 0 bases and J 5 bases, leaving 9 bases between the germline ends. Germline V gene data show CDR1 as SGHDT and CDR2 as YYEEEE. CDR3 nucleotides: TGTGCCAGCAGCTTGGGACAAGTAAGGGCCAACGTCCTGACTTTC. Amino acids: CASSLGQVRANVLTF.

The chain combines TRBV27 with TRBJ1-1, with TRBD1 matching 7 bases. The V segment lost 6 bases and the J segment 0 bases; nucleotides outside the gene matches: 7. Germline V lookup: CDR1 MNHEY, CDR2 SMNVEV (reference sequence). This CDR3 comprises 15 residues. CDR3 DNA: TGTGCCAGCAGCAAAACAGGGGCAGTGAACACTGAAGCTTTCTTT. Translating it yields CASSKTGAVNTEAFF.

The V call is TRBV12-5, the J call TRBJ1-4; 9 nucleotides align to TRBD1. V shed 6 bases and J 5 bases; nucleotides not matched to a gene: 4. Germline V gene sequence: CDR1 LGHNT, CDR2 FRNRAP. The CDR3 loop spans 14 amino acids. CDR3 coding DNA: TGTGCTAGTGGGACGACAGGGGGGAATGAAAAACTGTTTTTT. This encodes CASGTTGGNEKLFF.

This clone came up a few times. The chain is built from TRBV7-2 and TRBJ2-7, with 11 nucleotides matching TRBD2. The CDR3 loop spans 14 amino acids. Germline loops: CDR1 SGHTA, CDR2 FQGNSA. J lost 6 bases, V lost 5 bases, and 6 bases had no gene match. CDR3 in amino acids: CASSLSGGVGEQYF. Here the CDR3 DNA reads TGTGCCAGCAGCCTTAGCGGGGGGGTAGGCGAGCAGTACTTC.

CDR3 sequence (DNA): TGTGCCAGCAGCTTGGGACAGGGGTGGAATCAGCCCCAGCATTTT. Translation gives CASSLGQGWNQPQHF. V usage is TRBV7-9 and J usage is TRBJ1-5; 10 nucleotides match TRBD1. This CDR3 comprises 15 residues. CDR1 and CDR2 from the germline V gene are SEHNR and FQNEAQ (reference sequence). The J segment lost 4 bases and the V segment lost 3 bases, leaving 3 bases of the junction unmatched.

The sample holds a few counts of this clone. The J gene is TRBJ1-1, the V gene TRBV18; D gene ambiguous. The CDR3 length is 13 residues. Trimming removed 3 bases at V and 1 base at J, with 6 bases between. Germline lookup yields CDR1 KGHSH and CDR2 LQKENI. The CDR3 DNA is TGTGCCAGCTCACCCCAAGCGAACACTGAAGCTTTCTTT. This translates into CASSPQANTEAFF.

V gene TRBV3-1 (or the pseudogene TRBV3-2) combines with J gene TRBJ1-4; 7 nucleotides line up with TRBD1. The CDR3 covers 15 residues. V lost 2 bases to trimming and J lost 8 bases; unmatched junction nucleotides: 8. CDR1 is LGHDT and CDR2 is YNNKEL in the germline V gene (reference sequence). The CDR3 DNA reads TGTGCCAGCAGCCAACAAAGAGGGGGCAGGGAAAAACTGTTTTTT. Encoded protein: CASSQQRGGREKLFF.

This clone was seen only a few times. The V and J genes are TRBV4-2 and TRBJ2-5; a possible D gene is TRBD2 (6 bases). Germline-derived CDR1 and CDR2 are LGHNA and YNFKEQ. The CDR3 has 14 residues. With 4 bases removed from V and 2 bases from J, the gap between germline ends came to 11 bases. The CDR3: CASSPGEAQETQYF. CDR3 sequence (DNA): TGTGCCAGCAGCCCGGGGGAGGCACAAGAGACCCAGTACTTC.

J is TRBJ2-3 and V is TRBV2, with a possible D match to TRBD1 (5 bases). The germline V gene has CDR1 SNHLY and CDR2 FYNNEI. Trimming pared 2 bases from V and 3 bases from J, leaving 12 bases between. This CDR3 has 15 amino acids. CDR3 sequence: CASSESRDRTDTQYF. Written as DNA, the CDR3 is TGTGCCAGCAGTGAAAGCAGGGATCGAACAGATACGCAGTATTTT.

The V call is TRBV9, the J call TRBJ1-4; 7 bases match TRBD1. The CDR3 spans 16 residues. Trimming took 4 bases from V and 3 from J; bases not matched to a gene: 9. Looked up from germline, CDR1 is SGDLS and CDR2 is YYNGEE. This chain's CDR3 is CASSPGDSQSNEKLFF. The CDR3 nucleotides are TGTGCCAGCAGCCCCGGGGACAGCCAATCTAATGAAAAACTGTTTTTT.

The V call is TRBV3-1 (or the pseudogene TRBV3-2), the J call TRBJ2-7, with TRBD2 identical over 11 bases. Losses at the gene ends were 3 bases for V and 6 bases for J; bases not matched to a gene: 7. The CDR3 runs 15 residues. CDR1 and CDR2 (germline): LGHDT, YNNKEL (reference sequence). The chain's CDR3 is CASSQMASGGREQYF. For the CDR3, the DNA is TGTGCCAGCAGCCAGATGGCTAGCGGGGGGCGCGAGCAGTACTTC.

The chain combines TRBV27 with TRBJ1-4, with D hard to call. The ends were cut back, 2 bases at V and 0 bases at J, with 7 bases in the middle. Germline V lookup: CDR1 MNHEY, CDR2 SMNVEV (reference sequence). This CDR3 is 15 amino acids long. The CDR3 region has the DNA TGTGCCAGCAGTTTAATCCCAGCAACTAATGAAAAACTGTTTTTT. Residues: CASSLIPATNEKLFF. The full variable domain, its missing parts supplied by reference TRBV27 and TRBJ1-4, is EAQVTQNPRYLITVTGKKLTVTCSQNMNHEYMSWYRQDPGLGLRQIYYSMNVEVTDKGDVPEGYKVSRKEKRNFPLILESPSPNQTSLYFCASSLIPATNEKLFFGSGTQLSVL.

The V gene is TRBV11-3, the J gene TRBJ2-1; the match to TRBD2 covers 8 bases. Germline V gene sequence: CDR1 SGHNT, CDR2 YENEEA. V gave up 5 bases and J gave up 5 bases; unmatched junction bases: 11. The CDR3 covers 16 residues. CDR3 nucleotides: TGTGCCAGCAGCCCGCGGGGAGCGGGGGAGAACAATGAGCAGTTCTTC. This translates into CASSPRGAGENNEQFF.

The chain is built from TRBV30 and TRBJ1-5, with D maybe TRBD1 (6 bases). Trimming took 7 bases from V and 4 from J, leaving 14 bases between them. The CDR3 covers 13 residues. Germline CDR1 GTSNPN, CDR2 SVGIG (reference sequence). The CDR3: CASDRPGNQPQHF. CDR3 nucleotides: TGTGCCTCTGACAGGCCTGGAAATCAGCCCCAGCATTTT.

The chain is built from TRBV28 and TRBJ2-1, with TRBD2 matching 9 bases. Germline V CDR1 and CDR2: MDHEN, SYDVKM. The V segment lost 2 bases and the J segment 2 bases; nucleotides outside the gene matches: 4. The CDR3 contains 16 residues. CDR3 DNA: TGTGCCAGCAGTTTAATAGGCGGGGGGGCCTACAATGAGCAGTTCTTC. It yields the protein CASSLIGGGAYNEQFF.

The V gene is TRBV5-4, the J gene TRBJ1-2, with D maybe TRBD1 (5 bases). The germline V gene encodes CDR1 SGHNT and CDR2 YYREEE (reference sequence). The CDR3 has 13 residues. Deletions cut 4 bases from V and 8 bases from J, with 15 bases between. CDR3 nucleotides: TGTGCCAGCAGCCCCCGGGAGAGGGACGGCTACACCTTC. Its translation: CASSPRERDGYTF.

The chain employs TRBV18 and TRBJ1-1, with D possibly TRBD1 on 6 matching bases. This CDR3 region has 12 residues. The V gene lost 6 bases and the J gene lost 8 bases, with 13 bases spanning the gap. Germline assignment: CDR1 KGHSH and CDR2 LQKENI. Here the CDR3 DNA reads TGTGCCAGCTCCCGAGTCGACAGGGAAGCTTTCTTT. As protein: CASSRVDREAFF.

The rearrangement uses TRBV6-2 or TRBV6-3 and TRBJ2-2; 9 nucleotides line up with TRBD1. CDR3 size: 15 residues. The trim removed 5 bases at V and 4 bases at J, leaving 5 bases unmatched. The V gene's germline CDR1 is MNHEY and CDR2 SVGEGT. CDR3 protein: CASSNPTGGTGELFF. CDR3 nucleotide sequence: TGTGCCAGCAGTAACCCGACAGGGGGCACCGGGGAGCTGTTTTTT.

The V call is TRBV2, the J call TRBJ1-5, with 8 bases fitting TRBD1. The CDR3 runs 14 residues. Germline V gene sequence: CDR1 SNHLY, CDR2 FYNNEI. V lost 4 bases and J lost 7; bases outside the gene matches: 6. This CDR3 reads CASSGQGARQPQHF. The CDR3 DNA follows: TGTGCCAGCAGTGGTCAGGGGGCTAGGCAGCCCCAGCATTTT.

A single count supports this clone. The chain uses TRBV5-6 and TRBJ1-5; unclear D gene. Trimming took 4 bases from V and 2 from J, leaving 13 bases between them. The germline V gene encodes CDR1 SGHDT and CDR2 YYEEEE. The CDR3 length is 15 residues. The CDR3 here is CASSRGSLGNQPQHF. In nucleotides, the CDR3 is TGTGCCAGCAGCCGGGGAAGTCTAGGCAATCAGCCCCAGCATTTT.

This chain uses TRBV2 with TRBJ1-4; no reliable D call. Germline CDR1 SNHLY, CDR2 FYNNEI. CDR3 size: 15 residues. The V gene lost 5 bases and the J gene lost 8 bases, with 18 bases spanning the gap. CDR3 amino acids: CASSKLRTAGEKLFF. CDR3 DNA sequence: TGTGCCAGCAGTAAGTTAAGAACCGCCGGGGAAAAACTGTTTTTT.